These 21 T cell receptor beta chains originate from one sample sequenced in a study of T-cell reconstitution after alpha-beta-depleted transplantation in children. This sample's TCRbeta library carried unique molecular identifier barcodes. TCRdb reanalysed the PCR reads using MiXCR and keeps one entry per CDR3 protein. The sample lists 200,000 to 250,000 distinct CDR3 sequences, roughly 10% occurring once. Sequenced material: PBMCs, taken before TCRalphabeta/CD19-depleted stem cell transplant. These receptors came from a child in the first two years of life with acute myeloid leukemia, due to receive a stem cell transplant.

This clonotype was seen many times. Written as DNA, the CDR3 is TGTGCCAGCAGCTTAGCGGGAGGGCCATCAGATACGCAGTATTTT. This codes for CASSLAGGPSDTQYF. The chain combines TRBV7-2 with TRBJ2-3; 7 bases map to TRBD2. The junction had 4 bases not matched to a gene; V was cut back by 0 bases and J by 4 bases. Per the germline V gene, CDR1 is SGHTA and CDR2 is FQGNSA. The CDR3 runs 15 residues. Full variable domain (remainder filled in from reference TRBV7-2 and TRBJ2-3): GAGVSQSPSNKVTEKGKDVELRCDPISGHTALYWYRQSLGQGLEFLIYFQGNSAPDKSGLPSDRFSAERTGGSVSTLTIQRTQQEDSAVYLCASSLAGGPSDTQYFGPGTRLTVL.

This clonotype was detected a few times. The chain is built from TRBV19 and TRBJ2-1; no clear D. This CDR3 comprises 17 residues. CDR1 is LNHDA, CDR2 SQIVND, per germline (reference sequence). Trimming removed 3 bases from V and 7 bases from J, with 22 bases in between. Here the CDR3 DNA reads TGTGCCAGTAGTATCCCCCTTGGGTTGGGATCGTGGAATGAGCAGTTCTTC. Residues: CASSIPLGLGSWNEQFF.

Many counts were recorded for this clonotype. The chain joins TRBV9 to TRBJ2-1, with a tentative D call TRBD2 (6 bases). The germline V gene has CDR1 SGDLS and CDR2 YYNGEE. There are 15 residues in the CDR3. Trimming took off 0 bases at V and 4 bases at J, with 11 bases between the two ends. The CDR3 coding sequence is TGTGCCAGCAGCGTAGTCGGGGGTTTTTACAATGAGCAGTTCTTC. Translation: CASSVVGGFYNEQFF.

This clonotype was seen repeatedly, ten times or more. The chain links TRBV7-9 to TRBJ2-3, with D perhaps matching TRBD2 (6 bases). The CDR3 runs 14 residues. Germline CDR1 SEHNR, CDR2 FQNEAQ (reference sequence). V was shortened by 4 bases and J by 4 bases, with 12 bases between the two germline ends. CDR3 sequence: CASSSLGGPDTQYF. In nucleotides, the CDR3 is TGTGCCAGCAGCTCCCTCGGGGGACCAGATACGCAGTATTTT.

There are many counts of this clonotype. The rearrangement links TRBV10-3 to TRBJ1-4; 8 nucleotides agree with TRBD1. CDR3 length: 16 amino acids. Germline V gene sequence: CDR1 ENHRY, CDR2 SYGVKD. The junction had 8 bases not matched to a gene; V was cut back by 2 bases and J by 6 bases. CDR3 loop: CAISELPQGGHEKLFF. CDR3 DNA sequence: TGTGCCATCAGTGAGCTCCCACAGGGGGGGCATGAAAAACTGTTTTTT.

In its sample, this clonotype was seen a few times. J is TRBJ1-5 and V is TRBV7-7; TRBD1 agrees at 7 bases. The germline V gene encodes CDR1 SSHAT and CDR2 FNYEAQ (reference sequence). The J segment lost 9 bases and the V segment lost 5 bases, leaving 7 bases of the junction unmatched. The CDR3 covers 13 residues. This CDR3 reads CASSPYDRAPQHF. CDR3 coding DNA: TGTGCCAGCAGCCCTTACGACAGGGCGCCCCAGCATTTT.

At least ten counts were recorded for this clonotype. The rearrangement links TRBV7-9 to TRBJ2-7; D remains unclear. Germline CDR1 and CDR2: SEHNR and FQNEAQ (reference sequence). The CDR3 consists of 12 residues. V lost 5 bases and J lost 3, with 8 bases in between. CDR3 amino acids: CASSHDHYEQYF. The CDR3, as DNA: TGTGCCAGCAGCCACGATCACTACGAGCAGTACTTC.

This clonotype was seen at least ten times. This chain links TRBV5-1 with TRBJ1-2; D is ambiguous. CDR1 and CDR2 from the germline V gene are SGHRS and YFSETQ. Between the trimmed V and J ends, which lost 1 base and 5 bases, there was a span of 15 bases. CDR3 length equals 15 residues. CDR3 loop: CASSLTGGEQYGYTF. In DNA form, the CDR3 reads TGCGCCAGCAGCTTGACGGGCGGTGAACAATATGGCTACACCTTC.

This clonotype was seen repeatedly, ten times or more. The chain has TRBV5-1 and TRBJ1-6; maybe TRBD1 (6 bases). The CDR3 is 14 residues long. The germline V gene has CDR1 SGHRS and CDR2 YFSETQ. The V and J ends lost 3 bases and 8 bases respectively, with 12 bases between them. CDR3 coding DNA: TGCGCCAGCAGCTACGGGGGGCTGGATTCACCCCTCCACTTT. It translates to CASSYGGLDSPLHF.

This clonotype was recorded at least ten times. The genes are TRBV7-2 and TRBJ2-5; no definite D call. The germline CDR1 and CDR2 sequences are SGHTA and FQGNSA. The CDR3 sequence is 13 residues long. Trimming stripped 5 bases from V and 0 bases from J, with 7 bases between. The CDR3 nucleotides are TGTGCCAGCAGCACCATGTACCAAGAGACCCAGTACTTC. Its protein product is CASSTMYQETQYF.

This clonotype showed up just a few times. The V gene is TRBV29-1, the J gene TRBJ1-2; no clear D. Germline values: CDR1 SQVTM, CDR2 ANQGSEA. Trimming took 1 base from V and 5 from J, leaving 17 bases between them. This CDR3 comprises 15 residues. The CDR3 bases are TGCAGCGTTGAAGTCGGAGGAGGACTAAAGTATGGCTACACCTTC. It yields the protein CSVEVGGGLKYGYTF.

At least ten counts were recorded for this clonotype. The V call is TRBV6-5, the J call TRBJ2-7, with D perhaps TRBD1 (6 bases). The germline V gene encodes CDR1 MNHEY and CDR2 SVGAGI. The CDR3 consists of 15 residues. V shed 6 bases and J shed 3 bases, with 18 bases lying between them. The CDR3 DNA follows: TGTGCCAGCAGCTACGACAGGACTCCCTTCTACGAGCAGTACTTC. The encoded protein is CASSYDRTPFYEQYF.

This chain's CDR3 is CASSLALAGEMRFF. The CDR3 bases are TGCGCCAGCAGCTTGGCACTAGCGGGAGAAATGCGGTTCTTC. V and J are TRBV5-1 and TRBJ2-1; 11 nucleotides agree with TRBD2. The germline V gene encodes CDR1 SGHRS and CDR2 YFSETQ. This CDR3 has 14 amino acids. V lost 0 bases, J lost 15 bases, and 8 bases stayed unmatched.

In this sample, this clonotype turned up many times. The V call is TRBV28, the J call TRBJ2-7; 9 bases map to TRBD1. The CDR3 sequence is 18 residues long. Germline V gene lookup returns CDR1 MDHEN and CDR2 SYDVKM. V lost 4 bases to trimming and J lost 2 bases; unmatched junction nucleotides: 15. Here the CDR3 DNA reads TGTGCCAGCAGTTCCTCCGGGACAGGGTCGTATCTCGCCTACGAGCAGTACTTC. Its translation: CASSSSGTGSYLAYEQYF.

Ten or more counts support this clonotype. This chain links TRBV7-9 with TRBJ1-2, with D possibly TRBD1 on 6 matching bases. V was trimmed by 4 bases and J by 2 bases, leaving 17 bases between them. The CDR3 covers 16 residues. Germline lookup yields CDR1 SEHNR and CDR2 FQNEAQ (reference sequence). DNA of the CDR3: TGTGCCAGCAGCTACAGGGTCACGGAGGAGAACTATGGCTACACCTTC. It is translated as CASSYRVTEENYGYTF.

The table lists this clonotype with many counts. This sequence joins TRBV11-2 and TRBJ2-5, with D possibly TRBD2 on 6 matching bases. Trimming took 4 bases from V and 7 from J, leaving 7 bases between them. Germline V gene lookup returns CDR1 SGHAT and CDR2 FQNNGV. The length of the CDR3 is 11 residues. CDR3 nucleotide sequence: TGTGCCAGCAGCTCCGGGGGGACCCAGTACTTC. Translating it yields CASSSGGTQYF. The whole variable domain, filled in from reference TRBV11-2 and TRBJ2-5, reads EAGVAQSPRYKIIEKRQSVAFWCNPISGHATLYWYQQILGQGPKLLIQFQNNGVVDDSQLPKDRFSAERLKGVDSTLKIQPAKLEDSAVYLCASSSGGTQYFGPGTRLLVL.

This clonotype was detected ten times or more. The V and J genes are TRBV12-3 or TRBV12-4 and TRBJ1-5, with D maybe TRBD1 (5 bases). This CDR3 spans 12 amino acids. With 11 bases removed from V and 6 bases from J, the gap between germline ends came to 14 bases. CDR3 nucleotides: TGTGCCTCTAAGGCGGGACCTCAGCCCCAGCATTTT. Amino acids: CASKAGPQPQHF.

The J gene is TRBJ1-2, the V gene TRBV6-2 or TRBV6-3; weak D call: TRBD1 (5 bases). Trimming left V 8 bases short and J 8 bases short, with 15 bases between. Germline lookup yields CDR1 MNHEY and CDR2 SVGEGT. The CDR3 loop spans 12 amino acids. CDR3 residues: CASLEDTWGYTF. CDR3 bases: TGTGCCAGCCTAGAGGACACCTGGGGCTACACCTTC.

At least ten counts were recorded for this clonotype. The CDR3 DNA sequence: TGTGCCAGCAGCCAAGCCGACAGCTACGAGCAGTACTTC. Translating it yields CASSQADSYEQYF. The chain links TRBV3-1 to TRBJ2-7, with D perhaps TRBD1 (5 bases). The CDR3 length is 13 residues. The V gene's germline CDR1 is LGHDT and CDR2 YNNKEL (reference sequence). V lost 1 base, J lost 3 bases, and 7 bases lay in between.

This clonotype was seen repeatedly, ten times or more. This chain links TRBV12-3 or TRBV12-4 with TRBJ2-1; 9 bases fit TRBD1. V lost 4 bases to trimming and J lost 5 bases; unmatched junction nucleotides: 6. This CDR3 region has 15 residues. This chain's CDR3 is CASSSGQGHNNEQFF. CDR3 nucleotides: TGTGCCAGCAGTTCGGGACAGGGCCACAACAATGAGCAGTTCTTC.

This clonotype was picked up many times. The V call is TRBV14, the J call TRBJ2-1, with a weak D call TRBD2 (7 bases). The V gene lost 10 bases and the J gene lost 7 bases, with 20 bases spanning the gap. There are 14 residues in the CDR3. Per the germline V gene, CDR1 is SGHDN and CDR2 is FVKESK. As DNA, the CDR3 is TGTGCCACCGCGCGGGGGCCGAGATCGAATGAGCAGTTCTTC. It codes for CATARGPRSNEQFF.